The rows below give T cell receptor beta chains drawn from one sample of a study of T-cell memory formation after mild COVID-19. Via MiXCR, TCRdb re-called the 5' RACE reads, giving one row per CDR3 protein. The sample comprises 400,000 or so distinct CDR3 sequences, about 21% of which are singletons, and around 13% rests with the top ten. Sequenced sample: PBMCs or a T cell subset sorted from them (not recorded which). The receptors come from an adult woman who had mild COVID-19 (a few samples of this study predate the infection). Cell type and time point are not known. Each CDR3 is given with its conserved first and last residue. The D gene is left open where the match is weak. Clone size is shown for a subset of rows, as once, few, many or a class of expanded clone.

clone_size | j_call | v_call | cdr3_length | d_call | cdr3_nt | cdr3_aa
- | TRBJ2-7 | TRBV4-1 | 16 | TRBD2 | TGCGCCAGCAGCCCGGGGGAGGGGACCCGGAAATACGAGCAGTACTTC | CASSPGEGTRKYEQYF
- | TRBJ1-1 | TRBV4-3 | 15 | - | TGCGCCAGCAGCCAAGATCCTGGGAGTAACACTGAAGCTTTCTTT | CASSQDPGSNTEAFF
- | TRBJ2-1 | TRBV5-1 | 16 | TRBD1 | TGCGCCAGCAGCCCCCGGACAGGGCGAGAGGACAATGAGCAGTTCTTC | CASSPRTGREDNEQFF
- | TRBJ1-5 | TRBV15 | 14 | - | TGTGCCACCAGCAGAGATCAGGGCGGTCAGCCCCAGCATTTT | CATSRDQGGQPQHF
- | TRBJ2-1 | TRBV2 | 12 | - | TGTGCCAGCAGTGATACAGGGATTGAGCAGTTCTTC | CASSDTGIEQFF
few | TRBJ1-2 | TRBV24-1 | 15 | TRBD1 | TGTGCCACCAGTGAGGGGACAGGGTCTAACTATGGCTACACCTTC | CATSEGTGSNYGYTF
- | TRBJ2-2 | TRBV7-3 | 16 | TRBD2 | TGTGCCAGCAGCCTACTTGGCGGGAGCAACACCGGGGAGCTGTTTTTT | CASSLLGGSNTGELFF
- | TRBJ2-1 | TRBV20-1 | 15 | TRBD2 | TGCAGTGCTCCCAGGACTAGTTTAGTTGGGGGTGAGCAGTTCTTC | CSAPRTSLVGGEQFF
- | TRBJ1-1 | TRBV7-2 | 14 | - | TGTGCCAGCAGCTTTATGGACGTGAACACTGAAGCTTTCTTT | CASSFMDVNTEAFF
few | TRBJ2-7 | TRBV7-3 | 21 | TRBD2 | TGTGCCAGCAGCTCCTCTGTGACGGGACTAGCGGCCCCAACTGGAATCTACGAGCAGTACTTC | CASSSSVTGLAAPTGIYEQYF
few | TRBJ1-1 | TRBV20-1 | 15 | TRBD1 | TGCAGTGCTATTGGGACAGCGGATGTGAACACTGAAGCTTTCTTT | CSAIGTADVNTEAFF
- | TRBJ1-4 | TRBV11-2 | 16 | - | TGTGCCAGCAGCCATTACCGGGACGACAGACGGGAAAAACTGTTTTTT | CASSHYRDDRREKLFF
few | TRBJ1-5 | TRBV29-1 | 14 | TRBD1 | TGCAGCGTGGCTCAGGGGGGGAACAATCAGCCCCAGCATTTT | CSVAQGGNNQPQHF
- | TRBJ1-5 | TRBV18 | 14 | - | TGTGCCAGCTCACCACCTGTTAGCAATCAGCCCCAGCATTTT | CASSPPVSNQPQHF